The TCR beta chain under discussion was sequenced for a study of beta chain features in type 1 diabetes. General study findings and limits: When Type 1 diabetes patients were examined, their TCRB CDR3s proved moderately but significantly shorter in all four CD4+ subsets. PCR might favor shorter templates, but any such skew would affect patients and controls equally. Compared to healthy donors, patients appeared to have naive, central memory and Treg TCRB repertoires that were more alike.

A single heparinised draw of about 100 mL on average was taken per donor. Purity above 95% was achieved in all sorted populations. V was clipped by 7 bases and J by 1 base; unmatched bases: 17. This CDR3 contains 18 residues. The germline V gene has CDR1 SQVTM and CDR2 ANQGSEA. This clone has more than one count but fewer than ten. Its target is unknown. The isolated RNA, all of it, was reverse transcribed, so expressed TCRB transcripts were what got sequenced. The assay was immunoSEQ multiplex PCR, and TCRdb's table has in-frame clones only and misses some. The repertoire consists of about 260,000 clones, with around 20% occurring once and the leading ten covering 0.025% to 0.035%.

This TCR was recovered from a woman between 40 and 55 years old with type 1 diabetes. The sample comprised naive CD4+ T cells from blood. The chain couples TRBV29-1 to TRBJ2-2; 8 bases fit TRBD1. CDR3 region: CSAGTGTGVPWNTGELFF. CDR3 bases: TGCAGCGCCGGGACCGGGACAGGAGTACCCTGGAACACCGGGGAGCTGTTTTTT.